This TCR beta chain was recovered during a study of cytomegalovirus exposure and HLA in healthy donors. With 3 bases removed from V and 1 base from J, the gap between germline ends came to 6 bases. This CDR3 contains 14 residues. Germline CDR1 and CDR2: SGHTA and FQGNSA. To note about this clone: Its matching antigen is unknown.

PCR employed 60 Vbeta and 13 Jbeta primers. Clones were sequenced by immunoSEQ multiplex PCR, and TCRdb holds only the in-frame ones, with some missing. This sample has more than 200,000 clones, with 60% to 85% found just once. Study-level points and caveats: The only immune exposure information that was available was CMV serostatus.

V gene TRBV7-2 combines with J gene TRBJ2-2, with D unclear. Source material: PBMCs. The TCR comes from a man aged 40-49 years in good health and CMV-seronegative. The DNA for the CDR3 is TGTGCCAGCAGCTTCAATAGGAACACCGGGGAGCTGTTTTTT. Residues: CASSFNRNTGELFF.